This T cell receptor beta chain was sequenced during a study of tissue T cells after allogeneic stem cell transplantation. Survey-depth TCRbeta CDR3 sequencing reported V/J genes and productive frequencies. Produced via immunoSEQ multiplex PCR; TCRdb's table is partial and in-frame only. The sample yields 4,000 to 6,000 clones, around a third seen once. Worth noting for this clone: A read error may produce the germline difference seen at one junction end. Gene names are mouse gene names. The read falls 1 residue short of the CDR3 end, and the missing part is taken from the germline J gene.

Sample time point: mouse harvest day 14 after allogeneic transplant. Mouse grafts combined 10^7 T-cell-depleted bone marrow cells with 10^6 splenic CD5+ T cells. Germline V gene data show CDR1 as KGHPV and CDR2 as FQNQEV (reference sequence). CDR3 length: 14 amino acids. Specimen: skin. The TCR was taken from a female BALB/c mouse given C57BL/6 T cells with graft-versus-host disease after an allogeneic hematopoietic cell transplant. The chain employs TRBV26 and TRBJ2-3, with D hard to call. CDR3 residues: CASSLGSSAEMLYF. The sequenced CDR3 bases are TGTGCCAGCAGTCTGGGGTCTAGTGCAGAAATGCTGTAT.